The TCR beta chain under discussion was sequenced for a study of T cells after yellow fever vaccination. MiXCR, applied by TCRdb to the 5' RACE reads, yields one record per CDR3 protein. Here the sample spans approximately 250,000 distinct CDR3 sequences, approximately 3.8% being singletons. The material sequenced was PBMCs, taken 15 days after the yellow fever booster vaccination. The receptor was derived from a man aged 18-30 years who received the YFV17D yellow fever vaccine.

As DNA, the CDR3 is TGTGCCAGCAGCCCGGGGCAGGGTAAAGGTTTCTTT. Its translation is CASSPGQGKGFF. The V and J genes are TRBV3-1 and TRBJ1-1; weak D call: TRBD1 (5 bases). The V end lost 4 bases, the J end lost 13 bases, and 16 bases lay between the germline ends. CDR1 is LGHDT, CDR2 YNNKEL, per germline (reference sequence). The CDR3 length is 12 residues.